Listed below are T cell receptor beta chains from one sample, sequenced in a study of human T cells and chemical hapten exposure. MiXCR, run by TCRdb on the RACE reads, gives a single entry per CDR3 protein. The profile shows roughly 45,000 distinct CDR3 sequences, around 9% of them singletons. The sample was whole blood, taken in connection with sensitization to the hapten diphenylcyclopropenone (DPC). The source is a woman between 45 and 60 years old with alopecia areata. Some clones in this sample may be carry-over from other donors' samples. Each CDR3 is given with its conserved first and last residue. Fields, in order: V gene, J gene, D gene, CDR3 protein. D genes are given only for firm matches.

>TRBV7-9|TRBJ1-5|NA
CASSLGGAGQPQHF
>TRBV28|TRBJ1-1|NA
CASSSRVTEAFF
>TRBV2|TRBJ2-2|NA
CASSEGASNTGELFF
>TRBV29-1|TRBJ2-1|NA
CSVRRGVARSYNEQFF
>TRBV14|TRBJ2-7|TRBD1
CASSFNHRGNEQYF
>TRBV2|TRBJ2-7|NA
CASSDTGRLEYF
>TRBV15|TRBJ2-2|TRBD2
CATSTPLASGRPNTGELFF
>TRBV20-1|TRBJ2-5|TRBD2
CSAQTSGRETQYF
>TRBV5-1|TRBJ1-2|TRBD1
CASSTGTDYGYTF
>TRBV4-3|TRBJ2-7|TRBD1
CASSQDTTGSYEQYF
>TRBV20-1|TRBJ2-3|TRBD2
CSASLQRGTDTQYF
>TRBV6-2/TRBV6-3|TRBJ2-1|TRBD2
CASSYSPGWTRGSNEQFF
>TRBV7-9|TRBJ1-1|NA
CASSLFSDSRFTEAFF
>TRBV29-1|TRBJ1-1|NA
CSVLRWQNTEAFF
>TRBV7-2|TRBJ2-1|TRBD1
CASSLVVRAGGRNEQFF
>TRBV29-1|TRBJ1-1|NA
CSVGQEDTEAFF
>TRBV9|TRBJ2-1|NA
CASSKTTSLSHEQFF